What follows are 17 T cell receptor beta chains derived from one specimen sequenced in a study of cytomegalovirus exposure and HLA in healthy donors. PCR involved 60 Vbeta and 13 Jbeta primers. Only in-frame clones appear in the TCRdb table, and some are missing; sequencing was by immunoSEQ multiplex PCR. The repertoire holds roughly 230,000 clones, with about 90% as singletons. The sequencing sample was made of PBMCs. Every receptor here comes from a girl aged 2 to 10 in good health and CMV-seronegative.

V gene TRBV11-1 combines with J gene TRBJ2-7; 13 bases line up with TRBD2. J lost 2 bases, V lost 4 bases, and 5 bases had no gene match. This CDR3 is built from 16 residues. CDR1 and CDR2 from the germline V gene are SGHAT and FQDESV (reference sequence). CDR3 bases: TGTGCCAGCAGCTCGACTAGCGGGAGGCAAACCTACGAGCAGTACTTC. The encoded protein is CASSSTSGRQTYEQYF.

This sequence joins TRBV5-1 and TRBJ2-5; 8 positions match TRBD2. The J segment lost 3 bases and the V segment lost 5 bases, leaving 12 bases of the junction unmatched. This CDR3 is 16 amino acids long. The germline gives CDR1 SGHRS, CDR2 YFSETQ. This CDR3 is CASRWLLAEGEETQYF. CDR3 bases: TGCGCCAGCAGATGGCTACTAGCGGAAGGCGAAGAGACCCAGTACTTC.

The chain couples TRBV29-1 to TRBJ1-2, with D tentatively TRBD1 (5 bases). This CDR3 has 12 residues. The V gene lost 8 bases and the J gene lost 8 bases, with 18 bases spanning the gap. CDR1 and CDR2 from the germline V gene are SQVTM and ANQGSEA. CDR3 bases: TGCAGCTGGGGGGATATAAAAGGGGGCTACACCTTC. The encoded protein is CSWGDIKGGYTF.

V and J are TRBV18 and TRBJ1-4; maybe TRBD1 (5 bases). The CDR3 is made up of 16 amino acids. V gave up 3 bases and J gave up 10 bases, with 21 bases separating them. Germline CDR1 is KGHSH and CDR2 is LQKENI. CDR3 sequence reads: CASSPDLLWAGGKLFF. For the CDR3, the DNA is TGTGCCAGCTCACCTGACTTACTCTGGGCCGGGGGAAAACTGTTTTTT.

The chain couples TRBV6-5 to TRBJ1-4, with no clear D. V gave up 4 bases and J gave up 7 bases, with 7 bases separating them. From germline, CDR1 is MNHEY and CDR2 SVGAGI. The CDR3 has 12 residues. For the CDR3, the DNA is TGTGCCAGCAGTTCCCCGAGTGAAAAACTGTTTTTT. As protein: CASSSPSEKLFF.

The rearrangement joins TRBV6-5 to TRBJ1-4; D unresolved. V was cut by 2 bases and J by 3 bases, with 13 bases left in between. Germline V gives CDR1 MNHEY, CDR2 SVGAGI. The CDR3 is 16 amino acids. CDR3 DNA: TGTGCCAGCAGTTACAATCGGGGTTTGTCTAATGAAAAACTGTTTTTT. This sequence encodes CASSYNRGLSNEKLFF.

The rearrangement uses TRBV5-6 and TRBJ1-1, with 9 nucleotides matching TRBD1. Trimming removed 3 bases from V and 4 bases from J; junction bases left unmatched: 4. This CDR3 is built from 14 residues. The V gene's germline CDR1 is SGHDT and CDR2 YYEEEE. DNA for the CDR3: TGTGCCAGCAGCTCTGGGACAGGGTCCACTGAAGCTTTCTTT. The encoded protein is CASSSGTGSTEAFF.

Here the CDR3 DNA reads TGTGCCAGCAGTTCCCATTGGGGGGGCCTCCCTACAGCTGAGCAGTTCTTC. It specifies CASSSHWGGLPTAEQFF. The rearrangement links TRBV11-2 to TRBJ2-1; tentative D call: TRBD2 (7 bases). Germline V gene sequence: CDR1 SGHAT, CDR2 FQNNGV. The CDR3 spans 17 residues. Between the trimmed V and J ends, which lost 6 bases and 9 bases, there was a span of 27 bases.

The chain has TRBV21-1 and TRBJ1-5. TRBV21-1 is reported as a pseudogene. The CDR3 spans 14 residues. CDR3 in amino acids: CASSKPAGNQPQHF. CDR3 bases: TGTGCCAGCAGCAAGCCGGCGGGCAATCAGCCCCAGCATTTT.

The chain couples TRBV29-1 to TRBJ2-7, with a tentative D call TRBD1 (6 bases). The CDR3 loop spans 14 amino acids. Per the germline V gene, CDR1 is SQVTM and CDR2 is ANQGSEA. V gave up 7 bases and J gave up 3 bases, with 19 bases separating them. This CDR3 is CSATFTGLNYEQYF. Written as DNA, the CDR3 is TGCAGCGCCACATTCACAGGGCTCAACTACGAGCAGTACTTC.

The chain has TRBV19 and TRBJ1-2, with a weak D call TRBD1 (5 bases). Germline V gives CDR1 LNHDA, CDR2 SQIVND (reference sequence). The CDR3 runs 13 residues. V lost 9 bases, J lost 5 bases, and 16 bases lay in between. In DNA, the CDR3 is TGTGCCAGCCGGACGGGGGGGACGTATGGCTACACCTTC. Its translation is CASRTGGTYGYTF. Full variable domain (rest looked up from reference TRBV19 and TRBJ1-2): DGGITQSPKYLFRKEGQNVTLSCEQNLNHDAMYWYRQDPGQGLRLIYYSQIVNDFQKGDIAEGYSVSREKKESFPLTVTSAQKNPTAFYLCASRTGGTYGYTFGSGTRLTVV.

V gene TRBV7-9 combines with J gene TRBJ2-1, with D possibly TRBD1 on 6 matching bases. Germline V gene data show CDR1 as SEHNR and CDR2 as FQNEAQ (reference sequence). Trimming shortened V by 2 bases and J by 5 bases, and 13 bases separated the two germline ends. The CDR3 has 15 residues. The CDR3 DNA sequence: TGTGCCAGCAGCTTAAGGGGACACTTTGACAATGAGCAGTTCTTC. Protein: CASSLRGHFDNEQFF.

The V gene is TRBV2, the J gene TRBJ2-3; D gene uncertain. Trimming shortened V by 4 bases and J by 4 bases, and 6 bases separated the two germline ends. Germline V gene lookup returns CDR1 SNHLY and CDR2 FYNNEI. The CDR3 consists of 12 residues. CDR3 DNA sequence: TGTGCCAGCAGTGTTGGCCCAGATACGCAGTATTTT. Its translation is CASSVGPDTQYF.

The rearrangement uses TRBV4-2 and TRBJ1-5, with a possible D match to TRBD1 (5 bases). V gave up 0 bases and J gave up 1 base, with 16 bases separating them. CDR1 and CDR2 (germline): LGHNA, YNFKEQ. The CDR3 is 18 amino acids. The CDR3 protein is CASSQERGIPTSNQPQHF. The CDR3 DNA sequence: TGTGCCAGCAGCCAAGAAAGGGGAATACCCACCAGCAATCAGCCCCAGCATTTT.

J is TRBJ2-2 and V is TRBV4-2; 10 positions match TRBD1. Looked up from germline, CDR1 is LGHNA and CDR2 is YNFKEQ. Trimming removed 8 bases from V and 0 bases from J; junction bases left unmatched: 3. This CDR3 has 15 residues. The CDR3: CASGGQGTNTGELFF. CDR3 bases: TGTGCCAGCGGGGGACAGGGGACGAACACCGGGGAGCTGTTTTTT.

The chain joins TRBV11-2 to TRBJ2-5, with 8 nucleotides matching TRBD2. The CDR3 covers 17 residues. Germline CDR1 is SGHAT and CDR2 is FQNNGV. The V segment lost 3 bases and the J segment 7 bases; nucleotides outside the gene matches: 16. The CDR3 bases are TGTGCCAGCAGCTTCTCGGCGGGAGGAATCTTCGGGACGACCCAGTACTTC. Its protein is CASSFSAGGIFGTTQYF.

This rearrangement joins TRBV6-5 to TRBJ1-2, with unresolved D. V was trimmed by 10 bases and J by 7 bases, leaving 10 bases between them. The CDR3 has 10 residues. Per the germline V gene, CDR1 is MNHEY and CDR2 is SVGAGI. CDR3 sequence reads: CATTSGGYTF. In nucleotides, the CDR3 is TGTGCCACCACATCAGGTGGCTACACCTTC.